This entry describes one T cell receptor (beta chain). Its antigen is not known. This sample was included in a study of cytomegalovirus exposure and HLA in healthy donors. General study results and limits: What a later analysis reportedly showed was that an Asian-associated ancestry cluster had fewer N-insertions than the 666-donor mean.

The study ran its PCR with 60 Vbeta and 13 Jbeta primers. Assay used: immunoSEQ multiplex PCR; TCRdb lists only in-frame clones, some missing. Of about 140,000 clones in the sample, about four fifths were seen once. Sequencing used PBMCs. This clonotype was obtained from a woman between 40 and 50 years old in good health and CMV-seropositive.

CDR3 region: CARSELGGATYSNQPQHF. CDR3 coding DNA: TGTGCCAGAAGCGAACTAGGGGGGGCGACATATAGCAATCAGCCCCAGCATTTT. This chain joins TRBV5-3 and TRBJ1-5, with D tentatively TRBD1 (6 bases). TRBV5-3 is identified as an open reading frame with a role that is uncertain. The CDR3 spans 18 residues. The V end was cut by 4 bases, the J end by 0 bases, with 20 bases between.